Below are 19 T cell receptor beta chains sequenced from a single sample in a study of blood T cell repertoires in COVID-19. Libraries were prepared by immunoSEQ multiplex PCR; TCRdb keeps only in-frame clonotypes and omits some of them. The sample holds about 250,000 clones, about nine tenths seen once. The source material was PBMCs or T cells enriched from blood (not recorded which). The origin of the receptors is a woman aged 25 to 39 with acute COVID-19.

The CDR3 nucleotides are TGTGCCATCAGTGAGGGACAGCAAAATCAGCCCCAGCATTTT. Its protein is CAISEGQQNQPQHF. The chain links TRBV10-3 to TRBJ1-5; tentatively, D is TRBD1 (6 bases). V lost 2 bases and J 4 bases, leaving 9 bases between the germline ends. CDR1 is ENHRY and CDR2 is SYGVKD in the germline V gene. The CDR3 length is 14 residues.

This clone appeared a few times. The chain recombines TRBV28 with TRBJ1-5; 7 positions agree with TRBD1. This CDR3 spans 16 amino acids. Trimming took 6 bases from V and 7 from J; bases not matched to a gene: 15. CDR1 and CDR2 from the germline V gene are MDHEN and SYDVKM. CDR3 protein: CASRSSKQGQGQPQHF. Written as DNA, the CDR3 is TGTGCCAGCAGGTCATCCAAACAGGGGCAAGGGCAGCCCCAGCATTTT.

The chain has TRBV29-1 and TRBJ1-2, with 10 positions matching TRBD1. CDR3 length: 14 residues. V dropped 7 bases and J dropped 5; count of bases not matched to a gene: 10. Germline CDR1 SQVTM, CDR2 ANQGSEA. CDR3: CSADSTGQGYGYTF. Written as DNA, the CDR3 is TGCAGCGCGGACTCAACGGGACAGGGGTATGGCTACACCTTC. Drawing the rest from reference TRBV29-1 and TRBJ1-2, the complete variable domain is SAVISQKPSRDICQRGTSLTIQCQVDSQVTMMFWYRQQPGQSLTLIATANQGSEATYESGFVIDKFPISRPNLTFSTLTVSNMSPEDSSIYLCSADSTGQGYGYTFGSGTRLTVV.

The chain has TRBV20-1 and TRBJ1-2; D may be TRBD1 (5 bases). V dropped 6 bases and J dropped 3 bases, with 8 bases sitting between them. The germline gives CDR1 DFQATT, CDR2 SNEGSKA (reference sequence). The CDR3 has 11 residues. The CDR3, as DNA: TGCAGTGCCTGGGGCGACTATGGCTACACCTTC. Its translation is CSAWGDYGYTF.

This clone was recorded only once. The rearrangement uses TRBV19 and TRBJ2-7, with D hard to call. The V gene's germline CDR1 is LNHDA and CDR2 SQIVND (reference sequence). Trimming took off 1 base at V and 1 base at J, with 11 bases between the two ends. The CDR3 totals 15 residues. The CDR3 sequence: CASSIGASSSYEQYF. For the CDR3, the DNA is TGTGCCAGTAGTATAGGGGCGTCGAGTTCCTACGAGCAGTACTTC.

In DNA, the CDR3 is TGTGCCACCAGCCCAGGGCGGCAGTTCTCTGGAAACACCATATATTTT. Translated: CATSPGRQFSGNTIYF. The chain uses TRBV15 and TRBJ1-3; D possibly corresponds to TRBD1 (5 bases). V lost 5 bases and J lost 0, with 14 bases in between. This CDR3 contains 16 residues. Germline V CDR1 and CDR2: LNHNV, YYDKDF (reference sequence).

The chain uses TRBV30 and TRBJ1-6, with D maybe TRBD1 (6 bases). Germline V gene lookup returns CDR1 GTSNPN and CDR2 SVGIG (reference sequence). Trimming cost V 4 bases and J 7 bases, with 17 bases left between them. The CDR3 is made up of 15 amino acids. The CDR3 bases are TGTGCCTGGAAAGGGAGGGGGGGTGAGAATTCACCCCTCCACTTT. Amino acids: CAWKGRGGENSPLHF.

The rearrangement links TRBV5-6 to TRBJ2-3; TRBD2 agrees at 7 bases. Germline trimming cut 2 bases from V and 3 bases from J; bases unmatched to any gene: 3. Per the germline V gene, CDR1 is SGHDT and CDR2 is YYEEEE. The CDR3 is 14 amino acids. The CDR3 DNA reads as TGTGCCAGCAGCTTACGGGGGGAGACAGATACGCAGTATTTT. Translating it yields CASSLRGETDTQYF.

The chain has TRBV28 and TRBJ1-5, with D maybe TRBD1 (6 bases). This CDR3 region has 14 residues. Germline lookup yields CDR1 MDHEN and CDR2 SYDVKM. V dropped 6 bases and J dropped 2 bases, with 11 bases sitting between them. The CDR3 coding sequence is TGTGCCAGCAGACAGGGTCGAGGCAATCAGCCCCAGCATTTT. Protein: CASRQGRGNQPQHF.

The J gene is TRBJ1-2, the V gene TRBV4-1; D possibly corresponds to TRBD1 (5 bases). The germline CDR1 and CDR2 sequences are MGHRA and YSYEKL. The CDR3 contains 18 residues. V lost 1 base, J lost 4 bases, and 22 bases lay in between. The CDR3 DNA follows: TGCGCCAGCAGCCAAGGGACTAGGGGTATCACCGACTCCTATGGCTACACCTTC. Its translation: CASSQGTRGITDSYGYTF.

V is TRBV27 and J is TRBJ2-1, with 7 bases identical to TRBD1. CDR1 is MNHEY, CDR2 SMNVEV, per germline (reference sequence). V shed 5 bases and J 6 bases; nucleotides not matched to a gene: 10. The CDR3 is made up of 15 amino acids. The CDR3 DNA sequence: TGTGCCAGCAGTAGATCGGACAGGCGAGGCAATGAGCAGTTCTTC. Encoded protein: CASSRSDRRGNEQFF.

The rearrangement joins TRBV3-1 (or the pseudogene TRBV3-2) to TRBJ1-3, with unresolved D. Germline V CDR1 and CDR2: LGHDT, YNNKEL (reference sequence). The CDR3 totals 15 residues. The V end lost 4 bases, the J end lost 1 base, and 11 bases lay between the germline ends. The CDR3 spells CASSPPRASGNTIYF. In DNA, the CDR3 is TGTGCCAGCAGCCCCCCCCGAGCTTCTGGAAACACCATATATTTT.

This clone is a singleton in its sample. The chain couples TRBV7-6 to TRBJ2-1; a weak D match, TRBD1 (7 bases). From germline, CDR1 is SGHVS and CDR2 FNYEAQ. Trimming shortened V by 5 bases and J by 8 bases, and 19 bases separated the two germline ends. The CDR3 is 15 residues long. CDR3 DNA: TGTGCCAGCAGCCAAGCAGGGGGGAAGTGGGATGAGCAGTTCTTC. It translates to CASSQAGGKWDEQFF.

This clone turned up a few times. The chain employs TRBV19 and TRBJ1-1, with a possible D match to TRBD1 (5 bases). V was cut by 1 base and J by 5 bases, with 11 bases left in between. The CDR3 loop spans 14 amino acids. The germline gives CDR1 LNHDA, CDR2 SQIVND (reference sequence). CDR3 sequence: CASSIVEGATEAFF. The CDR3 region has the DNA TGTGCCAGTAGTATAGTCGAAGGGGCGACTGAAGCTTTCTTT.

The genes are TRBV5-3 and TRBJ1-1, with D tentatively TRBD1 (5 bases). TRBV5-3 is marked as an open reading frame, function uncertain. V dropped 4 bases and J dropped 0 bases, with 13 bases sitting between them. This CDR3 region has 15 residues. In nucleotides, the CDR3 is TGTGCCAGAAGCCCCCCGGAGGGGATGAACACTGAAGCTTTCTTT. Protein sequence: CARSPPEGMNTEAFF.

Comments on this clone: A much larger clone differs from this one at a single base, so this may be a read error. V is TRBV5-4 and J is TRBJ1-1, with D tentatively TRBD1 (6 bases). CDR3 length: 13 residues. The germline CDR1 and CDR2 sequences are SGHNT and YYREEE (reference sequence). The germline V and J ends were trimmed by 4 bases and 0 bases, with 7 bases remaining between them. The CDR3 here is CASSRTVNTEAFF. The CDR3 DNA follows: TGTGCCAGCAGCAGGACAGTGAACACTGAAGCTTTCTTT.

The CDR3 DNA reads TGTGCCAGTGCAGGGAGGGTCAATCAGCCCCAGCATTTT. Amino acid sequence: CASAGRVNQPQHF. This chain joins TRBV19 and TRBJ1-5, with D possibly TRBD1 on 5 matching bases. The V gene lost 8 bases and the J gene lost 3 bases, with 11 bases spanning the gap. CDR1 is LNHDA and CDR2 is SQIVND in the germline V gene (reference sequence). CDR3 length equals 13 residues.

J is TRBJ2-2 and V is TRBV27; 7 bases align to TRBD1. Germline V gene data show CDR1 as MNHEY and CDR2 as SMNVEV (reference sequence). This CDR3 has 15 residues. The J segment lost 5 bases and the V segment lost 6 bases, leaving 9 bases of the junction unmatched. CDR3 amino acids: CASRSDRESTGELFF. Written as DNA, the CDR3 is TGTGCCAGCAGATCCGACAGGGAGAGTACCGGGGAGCTGTTTTTT.

The chain couples TRBV4-2 to TRBJ1-2; D might be TRBD1 (5 bases). V shed 0 bases and J shed 8 bases, with 19 bases lying between them. This CDR3 has 16 residues. Per germline, CDR1 LGHNA and CDR2 YNFKEQ. CDR3 coding DNA: TGTGCCAGCAGCCAAGAGCAGGGTTTCGATGGGTCCGGCTACACCTTC. It specifies CASSQEQGFDGSGYTF.